This TCR beta chain was sequenced in a study of cytomegalovirus exposure and HLA in healthy donors. Primers included in the PCR were 60 Vbeta and 13 Jbeta primers. Clones were sequenced by immunoSEQ multiplex PCR, and TCRdb holds only the in-frame ones, with some missing. The table has over 70,000 clones, roughly 80% seen once. V was cut by 1 base and J by 8 bases, with 12 bases left in between. CDR1 is SGHNT, CDR2 YENEEA, per germline. The CDR3 runs 14 residues. What was sequenced was PBMCs. J is TRBJ2-1 and V is TRBV11-3; the D gene is possibly TRBD2 (6 bases). The clonotype comes from a male donor in good health and CMV-seronegative. The CDR3 nucleotides are TGTGCCAGCAGCTTAGCGGGGGTTATCGATGAGCAGTTCTTC. Translation: CASSLAGVIDEQFF.